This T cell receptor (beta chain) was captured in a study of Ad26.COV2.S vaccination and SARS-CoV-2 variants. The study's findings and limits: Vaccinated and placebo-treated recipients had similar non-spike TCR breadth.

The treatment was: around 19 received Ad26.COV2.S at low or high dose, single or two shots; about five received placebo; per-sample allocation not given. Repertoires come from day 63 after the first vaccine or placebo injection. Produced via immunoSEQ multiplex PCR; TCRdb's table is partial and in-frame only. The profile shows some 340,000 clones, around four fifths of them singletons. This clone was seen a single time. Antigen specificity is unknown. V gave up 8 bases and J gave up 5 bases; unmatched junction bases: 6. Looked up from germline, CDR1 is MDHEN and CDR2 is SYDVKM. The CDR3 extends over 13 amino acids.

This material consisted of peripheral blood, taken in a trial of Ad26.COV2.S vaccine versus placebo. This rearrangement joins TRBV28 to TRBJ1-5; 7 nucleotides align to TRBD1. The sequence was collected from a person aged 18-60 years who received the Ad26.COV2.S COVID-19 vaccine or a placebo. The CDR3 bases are TGTGCCAGCCGGGACAGCCGATATCAGCCCCAGCATTTT. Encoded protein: CASRDSRYQPQHF.